These 11 T cell receptor beta chains originate from one sample sequenced in a study of cytomegalovirus exposure and HLA in healthy donors. PCR used 60 Vbeta primers and 13 Jbeta primers. TCRdb keeps only in-frame clones here, not all; method: immunoSEQ multiplex PCR. The top ten clones hold about 4.2% of a sample with 65,000 to 90,000 clones, about 81% of them seen once. Material for sequencing was PBMCs. The receptors were gathered from a man between 60 and 75 years old in good health and CMV-seronegative.

The chain uses TRBV19 and TRBJ2-1, with 9 nucleotides matching TRBD2. Germline V CDR1 and CDR2: LNHDA, SQIVND (reference sequence). The V segment lost 5 bases and the J segment 1 base; nucleotides outside the gene matches: 9. The CDR3 length is 17 residues. The CDR3 sequence is CASSSLFSGGSYNEQFF. In DNA form, the CDR3 reads TGTGCCAGTAGTTCCCTATTCAGCGGGGGGTCCTACAATGAGCAGTTCTTC. The whole variable domain, filled in from reference TRBV19 and TRBJ2-1, reads DGGITQSPKYLFRKEGQNVTLSCEQNLNHDAMYWYRQDPGQGLRLIYYSQIVNDFQKGDIAEGYSVSREKKESFPLTVTSAQKNPTAFYLCASSSLFSGGSYNEQFFGPGTRLTVL.

The chain's CDR3 is CSVDGISGNTIYF. CDR3 DNA sequence: TGCAGCGTTGACGGGATTTCTGGAAACACCATATATTTT. The rearrangement links TRBV29-1 to TRBJ1-3, with no clear D. V was trimmed by 3 bases and J by 1 base, leaving 7 bases between them. This CDR3 comprises 13 residues. CDR1 is SQVTM, CDR2 ANQGSEA, per germline.

This clone was seen only once. The rearrangement uses TRBV29-1 and TRBJ1-3; possibly TRBD1 for D (5 bases). Germline CDR1 is SQVTM and CDR2 is ANQGSEA. The CDR3 loop spans 15 amino acids. V was shortened by 5 bases and J by 0 bases, with 14 bases between the two germline ends. The CDR3 nucleotides read TGCAGCGTTTTCCTCGGACACGACTCTGGAAACACCATATATTTT. It translates to CSVFLGHDSGNTIYF.

This chain uses TRBV30 with TRBJ1-5, with D possibly TRBD1 on 6 matching bases. The CDR3 is made up of 14 amino acids. Trimming took 1 base from V and 2 from J, leaving 9 bases between them. Germline CDR1 is GTSNPN and CDR2 is SVGIG (reference sequence). The CDR3 coding sequence is TGTGCCTGGAGTGACGGACAGCGCAATCAGCCCCAGCATTTT. It codes for CAWSDGQRNQPQHF.

V usage is TRBV7-2 and J usage is TRBJ1-3, with a tentative D call TRBD1 (5 bases). The CDR3 length is 14 residues. The germline CDR1 and CDR2 sequences are SGHTA and FQGNSA. The germline V and J ends were trimmed by 5 bases and 0 bases, with 8 bases remaining between them. The CDR3 DNA is TGTGCCAGCAGCCCCGACAGCTCTGGAAACACCATATATTTT. Encoded protein: CASSPDSSGNTIYF.

This sequence joins TRBV5-1 and TRBJ2-3, with TRBD2 identical over 13 bases. The V and J ends lost 4 bases and 1 base, in that order; junction bases with no gene match: 9. The CDR3 is 18 residues long. Germline lookup yields CDR1 SGHRS and CDR2 YFSETQ. The CDR3 reads CASSPLLAGGQRTDTQYF. The CDR3 DNA is TGCGCCAGCAGCCCTCTACTAGCGGGGGGGCAACGCACAGATACGCAGTATTTT.

This chain connects TRBV19 to TRBJ2-2; TRBD1 matches at 9 bases. Germline assignment: CDR1 LNHDA and CDR2 SQIVND (reference sequence). There are 18 residues in the CDR3. Germline trimming cut 5 bases from V and 5 bases from J; bases unmatched to any gene: 15. The CDR3 reads CASSRSALGQGRTGELFF. CDR3 coding DNA: TGTGCCAGTAGTCGCTCTGCCCTGGGACAGGGAAGGACCGGGGAGCTGTTTTTT.

This clone appeared a few times. This chain joins TRBV5-1 and TRBJ2-3, with TRBD2 matching over 9 bases. The CDR3 sequence is 18 residues long. J lost 0 bases, V lost 0 bases, and 8 bases had no gene match. The V gene's germline CDR1 is SGHRS and CDR2 YFSETQ. The CDR3 loop reads CASSLAWSGGRSTDTQYF. Written as DNA, the CDR3 is TGCGCCAGCAGCTTGGCCTGGAGCGGGGGGCGGAGCACAGATACGCAGTATTTT.

The gene calls are TRBV11-2 and TRBJ2-7; TRBD2 agrees at 8 bases. This CDR3 is 14 amino acids long. In germline, CDR1 is SGHAT, CDR2 FQNNGV. Losses at the gene ends were 1 base for V and 6 bases for J; bases not matched to a gene: 5. CDR3 in amino acids: CASSLVGGGSEQYF. CDR3 sequence (DNA): TGTGCCAGCAGCTTAGTTGGCGGGGGGTCCGAGCAGTACTTC.

This clone turned up a few times. J is TRBJ1-3 and V is TRBV4-1; possible D gene TRBD1, 6 bases. V was pared by 0 bases and J by 5 bases, with 17 bases between. CDR3 length: 17 amino acids. Germline V gene lookup returns CDR1 MGHRA and CDR2 YSYEKL. CDR3 loop: CASSQDMGAPLRNTIYF. CDR3 nucleotide sequence: TGCGCCAGCAGCCAAGATATGGGGGCCCCTCTCAGAAACACCATATATTTT.

The chain recombines TRBV6-5 with TRBJ1-6, with a weak D call TRBD1 (5 bases). V was trimmed by 2 bases and J by 10 bases, leaving 12 bases between them. CDR3 length equals 14 residues. Germline lookup yields CDR1 MNHEY and CDR2 SVGAGI. The CDR3 coding sequence is TGTGCCAGCAGTTACGGGGGGATTGGATCACCCCTCCACTTT. It specifies CASSYGGIGSPLHF.